This T cell receptor beta chain was profiled in a study of identical twins. Points from the study as a whole: Conclusions rested on cross-sectional statistics rather than following the same donors. Models underestimated out-of-frame TCR alpha sharing in monozygotic twins. Twins showed weaker excess sharing in their beta out-of-frame sequences. With abundant cord blood beta clonotypes, insertions were fewer; memory repertoires showed no such pattern.

From the 5' RACE reads, TCRdb called clonotypes with MiXCR, one entry per CDR3 protein. The sample yields around 650,000 distinct CDR3 sequences, less than 9% seen once. On this clonotype itself: The antigen remains undetermined.

The same data also went into a second study, on yellow fever vaccine responses in identical twins.

The sequence came from a woman under 30 in good health. The specimen sequenced was PBMCs.

For the CDR3, the DNA is TGTGCCAGCAGCGCGGGTCTTCCCTACGAGCAGTACTTC. The encoded protein is CASSAGLPYEQYF. The chain uses TRBV11-2 and TRBJ2-7; weak D call: TRBD2 (5 bases). The CDR3 consists of 13 residues. Germline V lookup: CDR1 SGHAT, CDR2 FQNNGV. V shed 5 bases and J shed 2 bases, with 10 bases lying between them.